This TCR beta chain was profiled in a study of blood T cell repertoires in COVID-19. Turning to the study itself: There were acute and convalescent COVID-19 samples, and they came from the United States, Italy and Spain. The analysed material was cDNA or gDNA that came from T cells, B-cell-depleted T cells, or PBMCs.

Authors' processing steps: Nucleated cell counts were estimated from reference gene primer amplification. Using immunoSEQ multiplex PCR, the repertoire was profiled, and TCRdb retains in-frame clones only, with some absent. That table is the source of V, J and clone size, and D and trimming were worked out from the DNA. The sample shows about 170,000 clones, roughly 86% of them seen only once. The sequence was collected from a man between 40 and 49 years old who had recovered from COVID-19. The material sequenced was peripheral blood.

For the CDR3, the DNA is TGTGCCAGCAGTTCTAGCACAGATACGCAGTATTTT. Its protein is CASSSSTDTQYF. The rearrangement links TRBV6-2 or TRBV6-3 to TRBJ2-3; D is uncertain. Looked up from germline, CDR1 is MNHEY and CDR2 is SVGEGT. The CDR3 extends over 12 amino acids. V was trimmed by 4 bases and J by 0 bases, leaving 2 bases between them.